The clone carrying this T cell receptor beta chain was observed a handful of times. Its specificity is not known. This record belongs to a study of T cell repertoires in cytomegalovirus infection. In the study overall: Alongside well-studied HLA-B-restricted CMV epitopes, recently identified HLA-C-restricted CMV epitopes were also used.

Study outcomes and limitations: CMV carriers having the relevant HLA were flagged by cumulative public TCR beta family frequency. Ex vivo responses were dominated by HLA-C-restricted CMV-specific TCR beta clonotypes.

One entry per CDR3 protein results from TCRdb running MiXCR on the reads. Of about half a million distinct CDR3 sequences in the sample, roughly a third were seen once. Sample: cultured PBMCs, taken from culture after CMV antigen stimulation. The clonotype comes from a human donor in good health (CMV status not recorded). Some clones in this sample may be carry-over from other donors' samples.

DNA for the CDR3: TGTGCCAGCAGACCGGACAGGGGGTATCCGACTGAAGCTTTCTTT. Its translation: CASRPDRGYPTEAFF. This chain joins TRBV6-1 and TRBJ1-1; 10 bases agree with TRBD1. Trimming took 6 bases from V and 5 from J; bases not matched to a gene: 9. Germline V gene data show CDR1 as MNHNS and CDR2 as SASEGT. This CDR3 region has 15 residues.